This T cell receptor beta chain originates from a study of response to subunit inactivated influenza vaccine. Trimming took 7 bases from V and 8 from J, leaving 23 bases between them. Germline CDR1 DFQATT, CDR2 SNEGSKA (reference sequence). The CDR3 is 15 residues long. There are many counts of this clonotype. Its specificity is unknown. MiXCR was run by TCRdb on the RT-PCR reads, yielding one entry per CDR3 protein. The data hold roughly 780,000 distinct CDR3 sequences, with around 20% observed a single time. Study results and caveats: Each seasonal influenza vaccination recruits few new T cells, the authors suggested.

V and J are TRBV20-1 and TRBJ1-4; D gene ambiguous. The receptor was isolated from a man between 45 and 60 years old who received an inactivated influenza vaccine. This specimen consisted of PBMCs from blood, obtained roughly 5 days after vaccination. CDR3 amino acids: CSVIKSGTAQEKLFF. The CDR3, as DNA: TGCAGTGTCATTAAGTCCGGAACAGCCCAGGAAAAACTGTTTTTT.